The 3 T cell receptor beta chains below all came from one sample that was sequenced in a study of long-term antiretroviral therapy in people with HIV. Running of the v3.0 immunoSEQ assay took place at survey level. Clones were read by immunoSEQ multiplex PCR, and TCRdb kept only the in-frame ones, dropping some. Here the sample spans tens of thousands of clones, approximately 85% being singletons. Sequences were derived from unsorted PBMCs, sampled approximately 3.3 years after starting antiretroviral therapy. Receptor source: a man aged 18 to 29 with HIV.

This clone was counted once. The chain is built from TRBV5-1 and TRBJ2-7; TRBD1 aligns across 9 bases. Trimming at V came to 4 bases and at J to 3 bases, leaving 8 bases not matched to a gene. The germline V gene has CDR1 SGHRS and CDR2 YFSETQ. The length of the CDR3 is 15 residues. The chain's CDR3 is CASSMDRGLDYEQYF. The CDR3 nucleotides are TGCGCCAGCAGCATGGACAGGGGATTAGACTACGAGCAGTACTTC.

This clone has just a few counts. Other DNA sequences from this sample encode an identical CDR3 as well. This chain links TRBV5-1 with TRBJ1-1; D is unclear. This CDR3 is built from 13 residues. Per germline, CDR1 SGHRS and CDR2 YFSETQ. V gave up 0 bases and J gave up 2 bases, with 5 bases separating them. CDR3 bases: TGCGCCAGCAGCTTGGATCTAAACACTGAAGCTTTCTTT. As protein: CASSLDLNTEAFF.

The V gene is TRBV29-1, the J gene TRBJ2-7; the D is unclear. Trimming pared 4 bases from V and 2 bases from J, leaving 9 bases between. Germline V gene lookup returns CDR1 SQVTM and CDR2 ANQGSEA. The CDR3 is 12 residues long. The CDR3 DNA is TGCAGCGTTGTAAGCGAAACCTACGAGCAGTACTTC. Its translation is CSVVSETYEQYF.